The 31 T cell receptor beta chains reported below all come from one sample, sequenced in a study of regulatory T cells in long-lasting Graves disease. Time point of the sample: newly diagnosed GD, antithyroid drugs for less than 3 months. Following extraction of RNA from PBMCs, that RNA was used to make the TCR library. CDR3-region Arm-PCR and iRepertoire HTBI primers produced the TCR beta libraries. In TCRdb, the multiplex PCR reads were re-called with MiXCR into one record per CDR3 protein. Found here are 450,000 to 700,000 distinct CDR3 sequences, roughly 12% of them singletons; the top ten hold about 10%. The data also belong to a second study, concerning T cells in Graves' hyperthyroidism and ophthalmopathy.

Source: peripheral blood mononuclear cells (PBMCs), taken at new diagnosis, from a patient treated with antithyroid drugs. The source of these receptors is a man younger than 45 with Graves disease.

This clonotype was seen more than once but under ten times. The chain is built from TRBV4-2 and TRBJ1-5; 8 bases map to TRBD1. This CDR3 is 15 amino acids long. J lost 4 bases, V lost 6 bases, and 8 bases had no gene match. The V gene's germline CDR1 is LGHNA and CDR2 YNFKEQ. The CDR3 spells CASRVRDRPNQPQHF. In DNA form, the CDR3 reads TGTGCCAGCAGGGTGAGGGACAGGCCTAATCAGCCCCAGCATTTT.

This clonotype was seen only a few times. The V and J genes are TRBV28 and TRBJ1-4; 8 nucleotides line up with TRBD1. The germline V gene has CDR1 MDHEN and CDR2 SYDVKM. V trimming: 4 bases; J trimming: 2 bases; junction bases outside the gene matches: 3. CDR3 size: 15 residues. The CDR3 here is CASSSTGGTNEKLFF. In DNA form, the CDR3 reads TGTGCCAGCAGTTCCACAGGGGGGACTAATGAAAAACTGTTTTTT.

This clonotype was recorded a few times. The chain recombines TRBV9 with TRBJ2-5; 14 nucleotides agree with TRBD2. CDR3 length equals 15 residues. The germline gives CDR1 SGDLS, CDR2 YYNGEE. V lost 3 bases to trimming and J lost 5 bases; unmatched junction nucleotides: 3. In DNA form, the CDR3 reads TGTGCCAGCAGCGATGGGACTAGCGGGAGTGAGACCCAGTACTTC. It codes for CASSDGTSGSETQYF.

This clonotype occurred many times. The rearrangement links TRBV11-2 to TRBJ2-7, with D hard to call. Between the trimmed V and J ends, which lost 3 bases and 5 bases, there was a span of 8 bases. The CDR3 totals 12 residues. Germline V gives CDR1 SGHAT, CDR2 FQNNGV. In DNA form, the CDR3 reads TGTGCCAGCAGCTTGATCGGCGACGAGCAGTACTTC. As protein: CASSLIGDEQYF.

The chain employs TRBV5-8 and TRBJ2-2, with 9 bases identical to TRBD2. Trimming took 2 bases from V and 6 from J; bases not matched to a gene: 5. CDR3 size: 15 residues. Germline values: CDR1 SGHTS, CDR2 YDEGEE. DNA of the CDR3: TGTGCCAGCAGCTTCGGCGGGAGGGCCGCCGGGGAGCTGTTTTTT. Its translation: CASSFGGRAAGELFF.

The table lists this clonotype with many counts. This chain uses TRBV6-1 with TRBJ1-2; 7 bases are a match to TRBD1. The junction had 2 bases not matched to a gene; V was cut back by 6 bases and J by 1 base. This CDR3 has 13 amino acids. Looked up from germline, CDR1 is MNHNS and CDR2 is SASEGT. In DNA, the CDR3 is TGTGCCAGCAGCAACAGGGGTAACTATGGCTACACCTTC. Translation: CASSNRGNYGYTF.

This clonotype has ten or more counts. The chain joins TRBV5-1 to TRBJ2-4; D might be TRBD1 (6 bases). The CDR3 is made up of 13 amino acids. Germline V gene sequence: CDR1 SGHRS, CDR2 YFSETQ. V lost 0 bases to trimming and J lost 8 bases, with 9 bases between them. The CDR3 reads CASSLDRADIQYF. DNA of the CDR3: TGCGCCAGCAGCTTGGACAGGGCGGACATTCAGTACTTC.

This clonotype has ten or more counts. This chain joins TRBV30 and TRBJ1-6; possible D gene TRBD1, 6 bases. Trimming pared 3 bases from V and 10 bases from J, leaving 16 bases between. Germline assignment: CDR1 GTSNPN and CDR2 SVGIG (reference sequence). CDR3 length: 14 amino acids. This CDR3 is CAWRDRGVRSPLHF. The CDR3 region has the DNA TGTGCCTGGAGGGACAGAGGGGTACGATCACCCCTCCACTTT.

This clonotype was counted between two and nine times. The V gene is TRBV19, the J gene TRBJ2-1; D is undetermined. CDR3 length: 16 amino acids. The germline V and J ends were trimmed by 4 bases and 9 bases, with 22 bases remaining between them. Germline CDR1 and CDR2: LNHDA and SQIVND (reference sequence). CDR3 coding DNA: TGTGCCAGTAGTAGGTCCGGGTCTCGGATAGCAGGTGAGCAGTTCTTC. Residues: CASSRSGSRIAGEQFF.

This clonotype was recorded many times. The chain's CDR3 is CASTTPGTYEQYF. DNA for the CDR3: TGTGCCAGCACCACCCCCGGTACCTACGAGCAGTACTTC. This chain joins TRBV6-2 or TRBV6-3 and TRBJ2-7; D gene uncertain. The length of the CDR3 is 13 residues. The V end was cut by 7 bases, the J end by 2 bases, with 12 bases between. In germline, CDR1 is MNHEY, CDR2 SVGEGT.

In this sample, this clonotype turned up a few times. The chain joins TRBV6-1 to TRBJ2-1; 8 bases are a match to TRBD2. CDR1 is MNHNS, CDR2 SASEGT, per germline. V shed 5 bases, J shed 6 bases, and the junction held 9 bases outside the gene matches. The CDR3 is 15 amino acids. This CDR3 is CASSLQTSVFNEQFF. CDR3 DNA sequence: TGTGCCAGCAGTCTACAGACTAGCGTCTTCAATGAGCAGTTCTTC.

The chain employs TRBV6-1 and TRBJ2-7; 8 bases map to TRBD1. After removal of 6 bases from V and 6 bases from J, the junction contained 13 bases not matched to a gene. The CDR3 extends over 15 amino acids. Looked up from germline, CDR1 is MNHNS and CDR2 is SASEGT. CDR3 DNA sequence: TGTGCCAGCAGAGCCCAGGGGGCGCGGCATATCGAGCAGTACTTC. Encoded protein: CASRAQGARHIEQYF.

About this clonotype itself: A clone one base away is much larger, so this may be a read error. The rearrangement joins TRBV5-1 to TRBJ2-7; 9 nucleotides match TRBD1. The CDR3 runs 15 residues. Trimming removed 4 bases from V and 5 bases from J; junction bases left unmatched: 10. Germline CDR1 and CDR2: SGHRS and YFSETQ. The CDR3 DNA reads TGCGCCAGCAGCGCCCGGGACAGGGTCCGCCACGAGCAGTACTTC. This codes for CASSARDRVRHEQYF. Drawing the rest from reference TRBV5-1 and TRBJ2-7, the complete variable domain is KAGVTQTPRYLIKTRGQQVTLSCSPISGHRSVSWYQQTPGQGLQFLFEYFSETQRNKGNFPGRFSGRQFSNSRSEMNVSTLELGDSALYLCASSARDRVRHEQYFGPGTRLTVT.

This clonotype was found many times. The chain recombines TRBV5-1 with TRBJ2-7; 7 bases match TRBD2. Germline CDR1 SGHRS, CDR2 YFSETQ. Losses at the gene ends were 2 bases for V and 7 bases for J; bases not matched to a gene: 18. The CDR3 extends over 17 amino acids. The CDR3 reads CASSFLSGINPPKEQYF. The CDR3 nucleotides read TGCGCCAGCAGCTTCCTAAGCGGGATTAACCCCCCCAAGGAGCAGTACTTC. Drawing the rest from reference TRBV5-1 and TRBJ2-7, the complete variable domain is KAGVTQTPRYLIKTRGQQVTLSCSPISGHRSVSWYQQTPGQGLQFLFEYFSETQRNKGNFPGRFSGRQFSNSRSEMNVSTLELGDSALYLCASSFLSGINPPKEQYFGPGTRLTVT.

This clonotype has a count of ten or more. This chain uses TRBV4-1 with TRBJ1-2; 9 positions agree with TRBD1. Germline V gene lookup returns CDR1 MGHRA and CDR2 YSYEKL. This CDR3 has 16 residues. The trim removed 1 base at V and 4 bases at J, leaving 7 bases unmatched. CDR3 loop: CASSQGRDRAVYGYTF. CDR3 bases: TGCGCCAGCAGCCAAGGAAGGGACAGGGCGGTCTATGGCTACACCTTC.

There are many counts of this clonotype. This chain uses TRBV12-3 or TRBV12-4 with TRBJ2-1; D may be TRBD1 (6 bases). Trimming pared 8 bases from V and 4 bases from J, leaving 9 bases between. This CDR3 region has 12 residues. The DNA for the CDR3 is TGTGCCAGCTTGACAGGATACAATGAGCAGTTCTTC. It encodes CASLTGYNEQFF.

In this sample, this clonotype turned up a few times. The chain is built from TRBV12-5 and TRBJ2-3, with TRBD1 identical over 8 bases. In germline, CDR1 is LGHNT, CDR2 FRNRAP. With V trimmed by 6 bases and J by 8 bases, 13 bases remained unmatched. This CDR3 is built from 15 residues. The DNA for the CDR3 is TGTGCTAGTGGCTCCCAGGGGGCTGACCCGGTTACGCAGTATTTT. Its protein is CASGSQGADPVTQYF.

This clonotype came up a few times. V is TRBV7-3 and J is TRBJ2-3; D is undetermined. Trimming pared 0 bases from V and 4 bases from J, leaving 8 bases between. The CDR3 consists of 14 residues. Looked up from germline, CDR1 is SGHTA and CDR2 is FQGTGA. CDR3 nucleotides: TGTGCCAGCAGCTTAACGCTTAGAGCAGATACGCAGTATTTT. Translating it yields CASSLTLRADTQYF.

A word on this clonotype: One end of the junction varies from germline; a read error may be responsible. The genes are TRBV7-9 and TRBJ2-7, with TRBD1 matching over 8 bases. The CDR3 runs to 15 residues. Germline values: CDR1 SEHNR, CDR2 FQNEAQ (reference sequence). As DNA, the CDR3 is TGTGCCAGCAGTTTAGGGGACAGGAGGGACTACGAGCAGTACTTC. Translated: CASSLGDRRDYEQYF.

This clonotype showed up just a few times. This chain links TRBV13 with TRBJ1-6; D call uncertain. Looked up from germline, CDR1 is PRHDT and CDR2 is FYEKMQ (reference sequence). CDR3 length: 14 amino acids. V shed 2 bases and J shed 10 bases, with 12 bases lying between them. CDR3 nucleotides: TGTGCCAGCAGCTTAAGGTCTTTGGGGTCACCCCTCCACTTT. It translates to CASSLRSLGSPLHF.

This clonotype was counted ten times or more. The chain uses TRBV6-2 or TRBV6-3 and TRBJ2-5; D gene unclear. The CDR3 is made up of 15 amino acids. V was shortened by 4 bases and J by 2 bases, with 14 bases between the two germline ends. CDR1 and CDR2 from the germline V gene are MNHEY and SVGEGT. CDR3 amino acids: CASSSPRIGQETQYF. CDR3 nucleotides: TGTGCCAGCAGTTCCCCGCGAATCGGGCAAGAGACCCAGTACTTC.

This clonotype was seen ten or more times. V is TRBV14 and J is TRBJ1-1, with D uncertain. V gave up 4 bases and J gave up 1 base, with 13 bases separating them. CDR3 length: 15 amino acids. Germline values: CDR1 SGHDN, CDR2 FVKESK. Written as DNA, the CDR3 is TGTGCCAGCAGCCTACGGGCTACGAGGAACACTGAAGCTTTCTTT. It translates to CASSLRATRNTEAFF.

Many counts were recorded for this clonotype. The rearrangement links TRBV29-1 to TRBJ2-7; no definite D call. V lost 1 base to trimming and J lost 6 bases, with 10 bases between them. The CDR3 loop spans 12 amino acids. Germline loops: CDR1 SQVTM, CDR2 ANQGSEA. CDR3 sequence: CSVEGVWGEQYF. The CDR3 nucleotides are TGCAGCGTTGAAGGGGTGTGGGGCGAGCAGTACTTC.

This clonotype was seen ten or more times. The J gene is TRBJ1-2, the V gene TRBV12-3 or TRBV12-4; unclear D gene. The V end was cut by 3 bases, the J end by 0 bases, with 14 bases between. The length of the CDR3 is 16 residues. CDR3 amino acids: CASSFSQDHPNYGYTF. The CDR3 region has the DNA TGTGCCAGCAGTTTTTCCCAGGACCACCCTAACTATGGCTACACCTTC.

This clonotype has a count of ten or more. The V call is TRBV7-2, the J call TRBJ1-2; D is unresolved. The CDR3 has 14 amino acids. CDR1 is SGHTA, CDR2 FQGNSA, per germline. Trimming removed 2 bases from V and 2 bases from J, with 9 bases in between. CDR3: CASSLTPGNYGYTF. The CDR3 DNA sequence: TGTGCCAGCAGCTTAACTCCCGGGAACTATGGCTACACCTTC. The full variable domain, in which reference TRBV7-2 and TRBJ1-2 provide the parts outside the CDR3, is GAGVSQSPSNKVTEKGKDVELRCDPISGHTALYWYRQSLGQGLEFLIYFQGNSAPDKSGLPSDRFSAERTGGSVSTLTIQRTQQEDSAVYLCASSLTPGNYGYTFGSGTRLTVV.

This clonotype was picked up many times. The CDR3 nucleotides are TGTGCCAGCAGCTCAGACCCAACCGTCTCCTACAATGAGCAGTTCTTC. This encodes CASSSDPTVSYNEQFF. This chain links TRBV5-6 with TRBJ2-1; D unclear. Trimming removed 3 bases from V and 0 bases from J, with 13 bases in between. This CDR3 region has 16 residues. Germline loops: CDR1 SGHDT, CDR2 YYEEEE.

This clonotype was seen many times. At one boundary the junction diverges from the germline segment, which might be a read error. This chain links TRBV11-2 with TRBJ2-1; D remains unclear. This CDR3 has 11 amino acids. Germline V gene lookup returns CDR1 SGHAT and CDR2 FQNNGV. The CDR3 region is CASSLGIGDVF. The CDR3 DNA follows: TGTGCCAGCAGCTTAGGCATTGGTGACGTCTTC. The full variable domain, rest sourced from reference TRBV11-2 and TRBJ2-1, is EAGVAQSPRYKIIEKRQSVAFWCNPISGHATLYWYQQILGQGPKLLIQFQNNGVVDDSQLPKDRFSAERLKGVDSTLKIQPAKLEDSAVYLCASSLGIGDVFGPGTRLTVL.

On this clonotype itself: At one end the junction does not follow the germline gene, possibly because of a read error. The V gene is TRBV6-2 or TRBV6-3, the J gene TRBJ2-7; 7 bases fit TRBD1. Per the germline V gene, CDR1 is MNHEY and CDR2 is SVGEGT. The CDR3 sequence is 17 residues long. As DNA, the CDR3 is TGTGCCAGCAGTTACTCTGTGACAGGGCCGGGTCCGTACGAGAAGTACTTC. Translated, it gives CASSYSVTGPGPYEKYF.

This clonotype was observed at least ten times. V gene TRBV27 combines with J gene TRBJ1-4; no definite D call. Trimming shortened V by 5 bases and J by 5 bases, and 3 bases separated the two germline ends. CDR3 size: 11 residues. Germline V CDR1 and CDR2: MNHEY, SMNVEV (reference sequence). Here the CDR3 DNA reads TGTGCCAGCAGTCCCAATGAAAAACTGTTTTTT. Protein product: CASSPNEKLFF.

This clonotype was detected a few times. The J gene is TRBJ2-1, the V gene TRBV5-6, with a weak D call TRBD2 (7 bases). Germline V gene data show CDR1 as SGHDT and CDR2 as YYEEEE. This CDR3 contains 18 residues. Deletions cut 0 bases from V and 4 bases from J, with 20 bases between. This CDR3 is CASSLDLRGAGDYNEQFF. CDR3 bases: TGTGCCAGCAGCTTGGACCTCCGGGGGGCGGGTGATTACAATGAGCAGTTCTTC.

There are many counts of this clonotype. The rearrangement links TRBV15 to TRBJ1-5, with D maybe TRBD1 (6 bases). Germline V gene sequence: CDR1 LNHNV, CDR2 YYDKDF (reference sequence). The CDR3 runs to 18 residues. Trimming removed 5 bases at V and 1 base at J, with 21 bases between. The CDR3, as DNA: TGTGCCACCAGCCCCCCAGGCAGGGGTGTTAGGAGCAATCAGCCCCAGCATTTT. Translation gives CATSPPGRGVRSNQPQHF.